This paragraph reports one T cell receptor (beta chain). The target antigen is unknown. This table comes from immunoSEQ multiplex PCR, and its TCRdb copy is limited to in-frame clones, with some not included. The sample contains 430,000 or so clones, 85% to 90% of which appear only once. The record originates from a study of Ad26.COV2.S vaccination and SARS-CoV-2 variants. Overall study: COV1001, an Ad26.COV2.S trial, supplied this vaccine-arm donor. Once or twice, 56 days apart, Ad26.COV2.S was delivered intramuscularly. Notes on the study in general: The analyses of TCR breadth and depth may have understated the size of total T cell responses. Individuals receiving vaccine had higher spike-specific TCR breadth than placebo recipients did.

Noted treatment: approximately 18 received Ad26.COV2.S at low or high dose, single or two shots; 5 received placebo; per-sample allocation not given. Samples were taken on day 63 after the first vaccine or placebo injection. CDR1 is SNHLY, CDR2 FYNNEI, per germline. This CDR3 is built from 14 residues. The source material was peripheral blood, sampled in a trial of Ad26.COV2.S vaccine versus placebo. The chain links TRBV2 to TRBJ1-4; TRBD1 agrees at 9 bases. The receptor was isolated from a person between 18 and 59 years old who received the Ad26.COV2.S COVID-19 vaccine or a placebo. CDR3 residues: CAGRDRENNEKLFF. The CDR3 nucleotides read TGTGCAGGCCGGGACAGGGAGAATAATGAAAAACTGTTTTTT.